Below, one T cell receptor (beta chain) is given with its context. Germline CDR1 SGDLS, CDR2 YYNGEE. This CDR3 region has 14 residues. The germline V and J ends were trimmed by 0 bases and 2 bases, with 8 bases remaining between them. This record comes from a study of CD8 T cells in Susac syndrome. Whole-study context: Treatment at blood withdrawal was none, corticosteroids, or intravenous immunoglobulin alone in Susac syndrome patients.

The RNA, about 0.5 to 1 ug, was put through reverse transcription using random hexamers. TCRdb fed the immunoSEQ multiplex PCR reads into MiXCR, producing one record per CDR3 protein. The data contain about 200,000 distinct CDR3 sequences, roughly nine tenths of them singletons. The chain uses TRBV9 and TRBJ2-5; no clear D gene. The sequence came from a human donor with Susac syndrome. Material for sequencing was CD4+ T cells from PBMCs. As DNA, the CDR3 is TGTGCCAGCAGCGTAGAAGGCCAGCAAGAGACCCAGTACTTC. It translates to CASSVEGQQETQYF.